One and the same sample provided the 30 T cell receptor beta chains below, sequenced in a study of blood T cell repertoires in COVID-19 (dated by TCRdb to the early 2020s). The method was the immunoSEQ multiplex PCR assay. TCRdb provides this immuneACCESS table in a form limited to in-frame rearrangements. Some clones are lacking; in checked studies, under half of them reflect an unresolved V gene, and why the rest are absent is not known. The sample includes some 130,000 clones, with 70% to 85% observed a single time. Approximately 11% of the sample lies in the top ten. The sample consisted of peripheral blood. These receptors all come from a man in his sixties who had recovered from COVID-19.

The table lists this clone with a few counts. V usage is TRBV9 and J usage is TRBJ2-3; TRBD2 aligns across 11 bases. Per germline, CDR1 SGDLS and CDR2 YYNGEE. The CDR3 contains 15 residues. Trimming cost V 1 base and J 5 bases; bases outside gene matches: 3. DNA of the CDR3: TGTGCCAGCAGCGTACTAGCGGGGGGCAAAGATACGCAGTATTTT. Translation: CASSVLAGGKDTQYF.

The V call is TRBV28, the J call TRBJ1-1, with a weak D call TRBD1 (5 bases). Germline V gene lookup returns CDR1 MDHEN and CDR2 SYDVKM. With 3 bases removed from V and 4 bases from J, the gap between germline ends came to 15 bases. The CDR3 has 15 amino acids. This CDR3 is CASSLPRGGITEAFF. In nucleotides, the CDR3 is TGTGCCAGCAGTTTGCCTCGCGGGGGGATCACTGAAGCTTTCTTT.

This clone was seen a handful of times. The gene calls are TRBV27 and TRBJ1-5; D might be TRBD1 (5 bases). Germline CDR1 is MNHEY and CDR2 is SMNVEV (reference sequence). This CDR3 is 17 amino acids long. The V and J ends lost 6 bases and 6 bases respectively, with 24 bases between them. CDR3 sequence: CASSLGGGAVGIQPQHF. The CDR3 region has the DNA TGTGCCAGCAGCCTGGGCGGCGGGGCCGTGGGTATTCAGCCCCAGCATTTT.

CDR3 residues: CASSLWEGSGTQYF. CDR3 DNA: TGTGCCAGCAGTTTATGGGAGGGTTCGGGTACGCAGTATTTT. V gene TRBV28 combines with J gene TRBJ2-3; D may be TRBD2 (6 bases). The germline CDR1 and CDR2 sequences are MDHEN and SYDVKM. V was clipped by 0 bases and J by 8 bases, with 12 bases between them. There are 14 residues in the CDR3.

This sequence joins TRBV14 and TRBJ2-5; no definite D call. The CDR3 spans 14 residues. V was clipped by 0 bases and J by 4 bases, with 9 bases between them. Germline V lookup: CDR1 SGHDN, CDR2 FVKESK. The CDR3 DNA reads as TGTGCCAGCAGCCAAGATCTTTACGGAGAGACCCAGTACTTC. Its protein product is CASSQDLYGETQYF. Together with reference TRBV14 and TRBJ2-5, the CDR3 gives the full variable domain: EAGVTQFPSHSVIEKGQTVTLRCDPISGHDNLYWYRRVMGKEIKFLLHFVKESKQDESGMPNNRFLAERTGGTYSTLKVQPAELEDSGVYFCASSQDLYGETQYFGPGTRLLVL.

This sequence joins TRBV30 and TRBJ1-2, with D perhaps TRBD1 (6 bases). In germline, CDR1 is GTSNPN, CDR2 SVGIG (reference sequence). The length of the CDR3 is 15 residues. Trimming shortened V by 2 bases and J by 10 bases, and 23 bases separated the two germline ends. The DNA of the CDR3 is TGTGCCTGGAGTCCTATGGGGGGGGCGTCAATTTCCTACACCTTC. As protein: CAWSPMGGASISYTF.

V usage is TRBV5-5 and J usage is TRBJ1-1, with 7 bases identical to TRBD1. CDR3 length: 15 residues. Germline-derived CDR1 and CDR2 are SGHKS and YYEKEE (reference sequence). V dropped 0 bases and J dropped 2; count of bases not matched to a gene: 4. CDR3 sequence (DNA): TGTGCCAGCAGCTTGGGGGGACAGATAAACACTGAAGCTTTCTTT. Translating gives CASSLGGQINTEAFF.

The CDR3 DNA reads as TGTGCCAGCAGCTCCCCCGGGACTCCGGAGACCCAGTACTTC. Translating it yields CASSSPGTPETQYF. The J gene is TRBJ2-5, the V gene TRBV7-9; D might be TRBD2 (6 bases). Trimming stripped 4 bases from V and 5 bases from J, with 14 bases between. The CDR3 has 14 amino acids. Germline CDR1 is SEHNR and CDR2 is FQNEAQ (reference sequence).

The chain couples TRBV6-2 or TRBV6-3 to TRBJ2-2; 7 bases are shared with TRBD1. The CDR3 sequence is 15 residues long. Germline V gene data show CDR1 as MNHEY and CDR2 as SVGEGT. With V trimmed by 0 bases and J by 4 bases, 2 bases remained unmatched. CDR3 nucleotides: TGTGCCAGCAGTTACTCGGGACAGTCCACCGGGGAGCTGTTTTTT. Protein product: CASSYSGQSTGELFF.

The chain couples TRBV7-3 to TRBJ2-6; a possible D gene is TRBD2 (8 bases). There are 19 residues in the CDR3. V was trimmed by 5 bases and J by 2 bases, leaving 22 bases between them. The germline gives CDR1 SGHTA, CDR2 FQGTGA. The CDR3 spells CASSPQGHGGATGANVLTF. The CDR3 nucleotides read TGTGCCAGCAGCCCACAGGGGCACGGGGGGGCGACTGGGGCCAACGTCCTGACTTTC.

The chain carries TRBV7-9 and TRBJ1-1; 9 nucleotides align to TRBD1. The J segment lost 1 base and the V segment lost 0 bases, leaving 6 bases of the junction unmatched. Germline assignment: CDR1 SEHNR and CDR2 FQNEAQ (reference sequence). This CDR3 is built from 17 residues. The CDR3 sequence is CASSLAVGQGSNTEAFF. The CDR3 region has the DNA TGTGCCAGCAGCTTAGCGGTAGGACAGGGGTCGAACACTGAAGCTTTCTTT.

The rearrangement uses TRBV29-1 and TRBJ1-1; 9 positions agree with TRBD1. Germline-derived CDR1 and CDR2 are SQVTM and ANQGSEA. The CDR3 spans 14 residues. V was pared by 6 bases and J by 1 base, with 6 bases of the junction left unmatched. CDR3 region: CSVVQGASNTEAFF. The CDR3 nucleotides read TGCAGCGTAGTACAGGGGGCTTCGAACACTGAAGCTTTCTTT.

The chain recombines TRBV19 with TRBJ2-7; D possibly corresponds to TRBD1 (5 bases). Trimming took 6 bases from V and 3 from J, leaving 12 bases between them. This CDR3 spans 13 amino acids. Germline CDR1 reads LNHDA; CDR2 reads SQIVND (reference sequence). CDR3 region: CASSGHTYYEQYF. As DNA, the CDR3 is TGTGCCAGTAGCGGACATACGTACTACGAGCAGTACTTC. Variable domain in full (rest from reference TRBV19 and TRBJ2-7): DGGITQSPKYLFRKEGQNVTLSCEQNLNHDAMYWYRQDPGQGLRLIYYSQIVNDFQKGDIAEGYSVSREKKESFPLTVTSAQKNPTAFYLCASSGHTYYEQYFGPGTRLTVT.

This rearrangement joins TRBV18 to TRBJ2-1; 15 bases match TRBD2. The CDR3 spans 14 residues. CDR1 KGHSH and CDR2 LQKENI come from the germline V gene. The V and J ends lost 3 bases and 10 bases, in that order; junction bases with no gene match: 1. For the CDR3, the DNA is TGTGCCAGCTCACCCGGGACTAGCGGGAGGGAGCAGTTCTTC. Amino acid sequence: CASSPGTSGREQFF.

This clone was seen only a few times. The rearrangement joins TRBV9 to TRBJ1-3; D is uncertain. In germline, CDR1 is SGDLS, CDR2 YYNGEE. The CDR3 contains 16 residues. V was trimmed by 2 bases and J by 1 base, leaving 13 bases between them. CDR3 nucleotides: TGTGCCAGCAGCGTCGATTTCTGGCTTTCTGGAAACACCATATATTTT. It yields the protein CASSVDFWLSGNTIYF.

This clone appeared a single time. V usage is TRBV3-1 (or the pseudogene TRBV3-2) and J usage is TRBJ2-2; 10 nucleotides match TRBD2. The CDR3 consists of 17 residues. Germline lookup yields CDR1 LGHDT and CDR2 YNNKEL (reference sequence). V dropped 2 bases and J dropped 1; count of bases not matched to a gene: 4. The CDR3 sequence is CASSQTGLAVNTGELFF. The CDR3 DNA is TGTGCCAGCAGCCAAACCGGACTAGCGGTGAACACCGGGGAGCTGTTTTTT.

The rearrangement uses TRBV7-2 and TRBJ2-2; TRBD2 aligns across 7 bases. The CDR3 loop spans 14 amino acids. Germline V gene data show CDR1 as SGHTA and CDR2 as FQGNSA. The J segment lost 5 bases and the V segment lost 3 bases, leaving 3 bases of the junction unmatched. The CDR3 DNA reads TGTGCCAGCAGCTTTGAAGCGGGAACCGGGGAGCTGTTTTTT. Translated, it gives CASSFEAGTGELFF.

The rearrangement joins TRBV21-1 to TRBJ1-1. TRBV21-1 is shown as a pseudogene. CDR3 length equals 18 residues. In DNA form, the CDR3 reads TGTGCCAGCAGCAAAGGGGCGGGCGACTTCCACATGAACACTGAAGCTTTCTTT. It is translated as CASSKGAGDFHMNTEAFF.

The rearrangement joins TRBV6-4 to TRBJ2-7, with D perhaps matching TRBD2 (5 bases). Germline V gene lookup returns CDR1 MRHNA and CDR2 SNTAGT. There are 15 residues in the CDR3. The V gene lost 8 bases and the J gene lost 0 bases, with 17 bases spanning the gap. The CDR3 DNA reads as TGTGCCAGCCTCTTATTGCGGGTTCCCTCCTACGAGCAGTACTTC. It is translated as CASLLLRVPSYEQYF.

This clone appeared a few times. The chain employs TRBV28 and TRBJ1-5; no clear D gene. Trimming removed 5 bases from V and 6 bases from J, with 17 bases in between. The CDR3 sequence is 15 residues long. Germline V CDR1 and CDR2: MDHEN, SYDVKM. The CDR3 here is CASSPARYGGQPQHF. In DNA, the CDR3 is TGTGCCAGCAGTCCCGCTAGGTACGGTGGTCAGCCCCAGCATTTT. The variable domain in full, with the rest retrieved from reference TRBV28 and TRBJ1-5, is DVKVTQSSRYLVKRTGEKVFLECVQDMDHENMFWYRQDPGLGLRLIYFSYDVKMKEKGDIPEGYSVSREKKERFSLILESASTNQTSMYLCASSPARYGGQPQHFGDGTRLSIL.

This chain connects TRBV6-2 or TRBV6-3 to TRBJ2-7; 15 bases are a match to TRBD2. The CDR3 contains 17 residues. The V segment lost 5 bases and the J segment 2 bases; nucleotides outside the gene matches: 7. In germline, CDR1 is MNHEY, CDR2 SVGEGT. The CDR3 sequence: CASSPGLAGGVTYEQYF. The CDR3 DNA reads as TGTGCCAGCAGTCCGGGACTAGCGGGAGGCGTTACCTACGAGCAGTACTTC.

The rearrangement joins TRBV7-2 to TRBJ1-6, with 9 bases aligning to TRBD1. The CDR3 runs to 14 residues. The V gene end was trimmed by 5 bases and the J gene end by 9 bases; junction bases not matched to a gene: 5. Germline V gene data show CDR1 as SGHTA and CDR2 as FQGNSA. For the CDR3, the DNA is TGTGCCAGCAGCCACACGGACAGGGGTTCACCCCTCCACTTT. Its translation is CASSHTDRGSPLHF.

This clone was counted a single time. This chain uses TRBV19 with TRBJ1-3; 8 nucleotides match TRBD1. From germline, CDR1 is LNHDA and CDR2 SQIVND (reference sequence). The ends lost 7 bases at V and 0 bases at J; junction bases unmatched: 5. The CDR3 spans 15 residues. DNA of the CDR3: TGTGCCAGTATGTCGACAGGGGACTCTGGAAACACCATATATTTT. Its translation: CASMSTGDSGNTIYF. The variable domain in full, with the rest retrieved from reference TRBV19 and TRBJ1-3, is DGGITQSPKYLFRKEGQNVTLSCEQNLNHDAMYWYRQDPGQGLRLIYYSQIVNDFQKGDIAEGYSVSREKKESFPLTVTSAQKNPTAFYLCASMSTGDSGNTIYFGEGSWLTVV.

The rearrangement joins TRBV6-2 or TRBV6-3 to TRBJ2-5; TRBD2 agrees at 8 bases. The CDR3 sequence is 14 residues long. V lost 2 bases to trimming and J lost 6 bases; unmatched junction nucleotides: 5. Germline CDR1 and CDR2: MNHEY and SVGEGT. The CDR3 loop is CASSYPGGIKTQYF. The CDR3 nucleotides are TGTGCCAGCAGTTACCCGGGAGGGATAAAGACCCAGTACTTC.

CDR3 coding DNA: TGTGCCAGCAGTGAGGAGGGACGGACCCAGTCTGGAATTAAGCAGTACTTC. This translates into CASSEEGRTQSGIKQYF. The V gene is TRBV6-1, the J gene TRBJ2-7, with a possible D match to TRBD2 (6 bases). The V and J ends lost 3 bases and 8 bases respectively, with 26 bases between them. CDR1 and CDR2 (germline): MNHNS, SASEGT. This CDR3 is 17 amino acids long.

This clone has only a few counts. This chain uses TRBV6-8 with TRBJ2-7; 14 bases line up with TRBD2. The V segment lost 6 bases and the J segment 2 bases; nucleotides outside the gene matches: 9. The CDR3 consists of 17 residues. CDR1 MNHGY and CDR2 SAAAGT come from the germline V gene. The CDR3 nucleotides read TGTGCCAGCAGCCAGACTAGCGGGGGGGGATGCACCTACGAGCAGTACTTC. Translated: CASSQTSGGGCTYEQYF.

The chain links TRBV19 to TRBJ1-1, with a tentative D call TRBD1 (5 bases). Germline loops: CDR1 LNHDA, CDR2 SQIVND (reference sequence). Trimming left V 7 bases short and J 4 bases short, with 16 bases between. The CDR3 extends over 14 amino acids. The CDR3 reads CASTLQAVGTEAFF. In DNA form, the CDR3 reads TGTGCCAGTACTCTACAGGCGGTGGGCACTGAAGCTTTCTTT.

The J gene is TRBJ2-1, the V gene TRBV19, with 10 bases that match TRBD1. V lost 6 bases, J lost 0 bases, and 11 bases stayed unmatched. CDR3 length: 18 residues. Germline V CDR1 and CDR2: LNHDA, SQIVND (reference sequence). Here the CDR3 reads CASSKDRGQPSSYNEQFF. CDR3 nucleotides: TGTGCCAGTAGCAAAGACAGGGGGCAACCGAGCTCCTACAATGAGCAGTTCTTC.

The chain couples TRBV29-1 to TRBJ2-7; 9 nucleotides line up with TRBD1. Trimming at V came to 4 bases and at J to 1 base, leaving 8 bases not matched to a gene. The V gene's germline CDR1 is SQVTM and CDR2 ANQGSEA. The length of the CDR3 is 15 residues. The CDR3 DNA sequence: TGCAGCGTTGGTGCCCGAGGGACAGGGTCCTACGAGCAGTACTTC. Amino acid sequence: CSVGARGTGSYEQYF.

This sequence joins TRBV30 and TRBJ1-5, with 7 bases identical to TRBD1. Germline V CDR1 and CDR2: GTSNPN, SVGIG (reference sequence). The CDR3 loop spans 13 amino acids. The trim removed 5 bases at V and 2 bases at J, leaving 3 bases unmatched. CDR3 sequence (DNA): TGTGCCTGGGCGGACAGGCGCAATCAGCCCCAGCATTTT. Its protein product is CAWADRRNQPQHF.